This T cell receptor beta chain was documented in a study of early T cells in non-severe SARS-CoV-2 infection (dated by TCRdb to 2020 to 2023). With regard to the full study: Because TCR sequencing relied on bulk RNA taken from unsorted whole blood, pairing of alpha and beta chains was not possible.

V lost 3 bases and J lost 7 bases; the stretch between them is 7 bases long. The CDR3 spans 11 residues, from the cysteine through the phenylalanine. Of all the DNA, just the CDR3 is kept, 33 bases in frame from base 1. From a lookup of the germline V gene (reference sequence), CDR1 and CDR2 are LNHDA and SQIVND. Receptor amplification or capture employed 5' RACE. Sequenced using a NextSeq 500. To correct for sequencing error and PCR bias, the TCR library protocol tagged individual cDNA molecules with unique molecular identifiers. Both TCR alpha and beta chains were sequenced, and tight co-correlation was observed between alpha and beta sequence abundances in each sample. As for the authors' bioinformatics: Decombinator V4 was used to annotate the V gene, J gene and CDR3 of the TCR sequences. TCRs were defined as expanded if a significant change between any two time points was detected under a Poisson model with p below 0.0001. TCR abundances were normalised to the total number of TCRs sequenced per sample and expressed as counts per million. TRAV1-2 paired with TRAJ12, TRAJ20 or TRAJ33 defined MAIT TCRs, while TRAV10 paired with TRAJ18 defined iNKT TCRs. VDJdb, accessed on 1 November 2021, was searched for TCRs annotated for CMV, EBV and SARS-CoV-2, and TCRs annotated for more than one antigen were excluded. TCRdb reprocessed the public reads (quality trimming at Q25 with fastp, clone calling with MiXCR) and kept in-frame beta chains. Rows merge per CDR3 protein into single entries with the most common DNA and genes. These V and J calls derive from TCRdb rather than the authors' analysis. The sample profile shows 20,000 to 30,000 distinct CDR3 sequences; less than 5% of them were found once. The leading ten clones occupy nearly 4.5% of the sample.

This was a case-control study nested in a cohort of healthcare workers in London, UK, who had nasopharyngeal swab PCR tests and blood samples taken every week. Between 23 and 31 March 2020, the week of the UK lockdown, healthcare workers were enrolled and then followed up weekly for as long as 16 weeks. The paper as a whole reports these results and caveats: Matching against VDJdb was skewed toward anti-spike CD8 responses, likely underestimated virus-specific expansions, and missed private and CD4 specificities.

This clonotype was observed at least ten times. Its specific antigen is unknown. No per-base quality is available; no much larger clone lies one base away. The chain joins TRBV19 to TRBJ2-7, with the D segment identity uncertain. The receptor's source is an adult who was a healthcare worker with PCR-confirmed SARS-CoV-2 infection or an uninfected control (not recorded which). Sequencing was performed on whole blood. The DNA sequence is as follows: TGTGCCAGTAGTATCGGCTGGGAGCAGTACTTC. This translates into CASSIGWEQYF.